Following are 25 T cell receptor beta chains from one sample sequenced in a study of T cells in Graves' hyperthyroidism and ophthalmopathy. RNA transcripts served as the template for amplifying TCR beta CDR3 regions. HTBI primers were used for first-round RT-PCR of the TCR CDR3. One entry per CDR3 protein, called by TCRdb with MiXCR from the multiplex PCR reads. The sample lists nearly 600,000 distinct CDR3 sequences, 11% to 15% occurring once. What was sequenced was blood. The receptors stem from a woman younger than 35 with Graves' ophthalmopathy.

This clonotype has a count of ten or more. J is TRBJ2-3 and V is TRBV5-1; a weak D match, TRBD2 (6 bases). CDR3 length equals 16 residues. Germline assignment: CDR1 SGHRS and CDR2 YFSETQ. V lost 1 base to trimming and J lost 2 bases, with 14 bases between them. The CDR3 region has the DNA TGCGCCAGCAGCTTGCCCTGGCGGGACCCCACAGATACGCAGTATTTT. This sequence encodes CASSLPWRDPTDTQYF.

This chain uses TRBV19 with TRBJ1-1; a possible D gene is TRBD1 (6 bases). Germline assignment: CDR1 LNHDA and CDR2 SQIVND (reference sequence). There are 15 residues in the CDR3. V was trimmed by 5 bases and J by 4 bases, leaving 17 bases between them. CDR3 amino acids: CASSQSPGAGTEAFF. CDR3 bases: TGTGCCAGTAGTCAGTCGCCGGGGGCTGGCACTGAAGCTTTCTTT.

The CDR3 DNA sequence: TGCAGTGCTCCAGCGGGACCTGCGAACACCGGGGAGCTGTTTTTT. It encodes CSAPAGPANTGELFF. The rearrangement links TRBV20-1 to TRBJ2-2; 7 bases map to TRBD2. The germline gives CDR1 DFQATT, CDR2 SNEGSKA (reference sequence). Trimming at V came to 5 bases and at J to 0 bases, leaving 6 bases not matched to a gene. This CDR3 region has 15 residues.

The chain combines TRBV24-1 with TRBJ1-5; D is uncertain. Germline CDR1 KGHDR, CDR2 SFDVKD. CDR3 length: 15 residues. V lost 9 bases, J lost 0 bases, and 14 bases lay in between. The CDR3 protein is CATPRTPYSNQPQHF. CDR3 sequence (DNA): TGTGCCACCCCTAGGACCCCCTATAGCAATCAGCCCCAGCATTTT.

The V call is TRBV6-1, the J call TRBJ1-2, with a possible D match to TRBD1 (5 bases). Germline V gene lookup returns CDR1 MNHNS and CDR2 SASEGT. This CDR3 is 16 amino acids long. V lost 10 bases, J lost 4 bases, and 25 bases lay in between. CDR3 loop: CAILGLGDRDFYGYTF. The CDR3 DNA sequence: TGTGCCATCCTCGGGCTAGGTGACAGAGACTTCTATGGCTACACCTTC.

At least ten counts were recorded for this clonotype. The chain has TRBV7-9 and TRBJ2-2; no clear D gene. V was trimmed by 7 bases and J by 1 base, leaving 10 bases between them. Germline V gene lookup returns CDR1 SEHNR and CDR2 FQNEAQ (reference sequence). The CDR3 runs 14 residues. The CDR3 coding sequence is TGTGCCAGCATCAAAATTAGGAACACCGGGGAGCTGTTTTTT. This encodes CASIKIRNTGELFF. The full variable domain, completed using reference TRBV7-9 and TRBJ2-2, is DTGVSQNPRHKITKRGQNVTFRCDPISEHNRLYWYRQTLGQGPEFLTYFQNEAQLEKSRLLSDRFSAERPKGSFSTLEIQRTEQGDSAMYLCASIKIRNTGELFFGEGSRLTVL.

This chain joins TRBV3-1 and TRBJ1-6; D uncertain. The CDR3 is made up of 15 amino acids. The V gene's germline CDR1 is LGHDT and CDR2 YNNKEL (reference sequence). V gave up 1 base and J gave up 9 bases, with 13 bases separating them. CDR3 residues: CASSQGPGEISPLHF. For the CDR3, the DNA is TGTGCCAGCAGCCAAGGCCCGGGAGAGATTTCACCCCTCCACTTT.

At least ten counts were recorded for this clonotype. The V gene is TRBV30, the J gene TRBJ2-1, with 14 nucleotides matching TRBD2. Germline assignment: CDR1 GTSNPN and CDR2 SVGIG (reference sequence). The CDR3 contains 15 residues. Trimming removed 5 bases from V and 8 bases from J; junction bases left unmatched: 8. CDR3 amino acids: CAWAGLAGAFYEQFF. The CDR3 coding sequence is TGTGCCTGGGCGGGACTAGCGGGAGCTTTTTATGAGCAGTTCTTC.

In its sample, this clonotype was seen many times. V usage is TRBV10-3 and J usage is TRBJ2-1; 11 bases align to TRBD1. CDR1 is ENHRY and CDR2 is SYGVKD in the germline V gene. The CDR3 has 14 amino acids. J was trimmed by 8 bases and V by 11 bases; bases with no gene match: 11. The CDR3 region is CAASTGQGGDEQFF. CDR3 bases: TGTGCCGCTTCTACGGGACAGGGGGGAGATGAGCAGTTCTTC.

This clonotype was detected ten times or more. The rearrangement links TRBV9 to TRBJ2-5; 13 nucleotides align to TRBD2. The CDR3 totals 16 residues. In germline, CDR1 is SGDLS, CDR2 YYNGEE. After removal of 3 bases from V and 5 bases from J, the junction contained 7 bases not matched to a gene. The CDR3 sequence is CASSGRLAGGRETQYF. In DNA, the CDR3 is TGTGCCAGCAGCGGCAGACTAGCGGGAGGTCGGGAGACCCAGTACTTC.

This clonotype has only a few counts. The chain combines TRBV19 with TRBJ2-3; 9 bases map to TRBD2. This CDR3 region has 15 residues. The germline V gene has CDR1 LNHDA and CDR2 SQIVND (reference sequence). J lost 0 bases, V lost 6 bases, and 4 bases had no gene match. The CDR3 reads CASSGLATSTDTQYF. The CDR3 DNA sequence: TGTGCCAGTAGCGGACTAGCGACTAGCACAGATACGCAGTATTTT.

Many counts were recorded for this clonotype. The V and J genes are TRBV2 and TRBJ2-4; 7 positions agree with TRBD2. Germline-derived CDR1 and CDR2 are SNHLY and FYNNEI. V was clipped by 8 bases and J by 0 bases; unmatched bases: 7. This CDR3 contains 15 residues. The CDR3 DNA sequence: TGTGCCAGCGGGATTAGCGGGCTAGCCAAAAACATTCAGTACTTC. Amino acids: CASGISGLAKNIQYF.

This clonotype was recorded many times. Written as DNA, the CDR3 is TGCGCCAGCAGCCAAGAGGCTAGCGGGAGGTCCTACGAGCAGTACTTC. It codes for CASSQEASGRSYEQYF. This chain joins TRBV4-3 and TRBJ2-7, with 11 bases lining up with TRBD2. Germline V lookup: CDR1 LGHNA, CDR2 YSLEER. V was clipped by 0 bases and J by 1 base; unmatched bases: 2. The CDR3 runs 16 residues.

This clonotype was detected only a few times. This chain links TRBV9 with TRBJ2-3; D could derive from TRBD1 or TRBD2 (5 bases each). Germline V gene sequence: CDR1 SGDLS, CDR2 YYNGEE. This CDR3 has 17 residues. V was clipped by 0 bases and J by 1 base, with 15 bases between them. The CDR3 bases are TGTGCCAGCAGCGTAGCCGGGGCCACCCGAGGCACAGATACGCAGTATTTT. Amino acid sequence: CASSVAGATRGTDTQYF.

The sample holds many counts of this clonotype. The rearrangement joins TRBV11-3 to TRBJ2-3; a possible D gene is TRBD1 (6 bases). Between the trimmed V and J ends, which lost 5 bases and 5 bases, there was a span of 11 bases. CDR1 is SGHNT, CDR2 YENEEA, per germline. The CDR3 has 13 amino acids. CDR3 residues: CASSVEGGDTQYF. CDR3 bases: TGTGCCAGCAGCGTCGAAGGGGGAGATACGCAGTATTTT.

This clonotype was picked up many times. The chain has TRBV29-1 and TRBJ2-1; D not certain. The CDR3 is made up of 11 amino acids. V lost 1 base and J lost 6, with 4 bases in between. CDR1 is SQVTM, CDR2 ANQGSEA, per germline. The CDR3 sequence: CSVEVGNEQFF. DNA of the CDR3: TGCAGCGTTGAAGTAGGCAATGAGCAGTTCTTC.

The V call is TRBV9, the J call TRBJ2-5; D unclear. The length of the CDR3 is 15 residues. Trimming shortened V by 0 bases and J by 4 bases, and 13 bases separated the two germline ends. The germline gives CDR1 SGDLS, CDR2 YYNGEE. CDR3 sequence reads: CASSVANGVGETQYF. The CDR3 DNA reads as TGTGCCAGCAGCGTAGCTAATGGAGTGGGAGAGACCCAGTACTTC.

This clonotype was observed at least ten times. The genes are TRBV3-1 and TRBJ2-1, with D perhaps matching TRBD2 (5 bases). Germline values: CDR1 LGHDT, CDR2 YNNKEL (reference sequence). Deletions cut 2 bases from V and 10 bases from J, with 9 bases between. The CDR3 is 12 amino acids. The CDR3 DNA is TGTGCCAGCAGCCAAAGAGGGTCCGAGCAGTTCTTC. Amino acid sequence: CASSQRGSEQFF.

This clonotype was counted at least ten times. CDR3 nucleotides: TGTGCCAGCAGTCAAACTAGCGGGAGCTCCTACGAGCAGTACTTC. It codes for CASSQTSGSSYEQYF. The chain recombines TRBV12-3 or TRBV12-4 with TRBJ2-7; 11 nucleotides line up with TRBD2. Germline trimming cut 5 bases from V and 0 bases from J; bases unmatched to any gene: 3. The CDR3 is 15 amino acids.

This clonotype was recorded many times. The chain couples TRBV28 to TRBJ2-3, with 7 bases lining up with TRBD2. The CDR3 extends over 12 amino acids. Looked up from germline, CDR1 is MDHEN and CDR2 is SYDVKM. After removal of 2 bases from V and 10 bases from J, the junction contained 3 bases not matched to a gene. The CDR3 loop reads CASSLRLAAQYF. CDR3 nucleotides: TGTGCCAGCAGTTTACGACTAGCAGCGCAGTATTTT.

In the case of this clonotype: Being one base from a much bigger clone, this may be a read error. The J gene is TRBJ2-7, the V gene TRBV11-2, with 9 bases matching TRBD1. Trimming took 4 bases from V and 5 from J; bases not matched to a gene: 6. The CDR3 is 14 amino acids. CDR1 and CDR2 (germline): SGHAT, FQNNGV. The chain's CDR3 is CASSSGTGRNEQYF. As DNA, the CDR3 is TGTGCCAGCAGCTCCGGGACAGGGAGGAACGAGCAGTACTTC.

This clonotype was counted at least ten times. The gene calls are TRBV11-2 and TRBJ2-7, with 7 bases fitting TRBD2. The CDR3 loop spans 15 amino acids. The ends lost 2 bases at V and 2 bases at J; junction bases unmatched: 6. Germline V gene lookup returns CDR1 SGHAT and CDR2 FQNNGV. The CDR3 is CASSLRASGTYEQYF. CDR3 bases: TGTGCCAGCAGCTTAAGGGCTAGCGGAACCTACGAGCAGTACTTC. The complete variable domain, with remaining parts taken from reference TRBV11-2 and TRBJ2-7, reads EAGVAQSPRYKIIEKRQSVAFWCNPISGHATLYWYQQILGQGPKLLIQFQNNGVVDDSQLPKDRFSAERLKGVDSTLKIQPAKLEDSAVYLCASSLRASGTYEQYFGPGTRLTVT.

In its sample, this clonotype was seen many times. The chain links TRBV24-1 to TRBJ2-3; 7 positions agree with TRBD1. The length of the CDR3 is 14 residues. Germline CDR1 KGHDR, CDR2 SFDVKD. V dropped 9 bases and J dropped 2; count of bases not matched to a gene: 7. Written as DNA, the CDR3 is TGTGCCACCGGGCAGGGGGACCACACAGATACGCAGTATTTT. Its protein product is CATGQGDHTDTQYF.

This clonotype turned up a few times. This rearrangement joins TRBV9 to TRBJ1-6, with D unclear. Germline V lookup: CDR1 SGDLS, CDR2 YYNGEE. V gave up 3 bases and J gave up 7 bases, with 23 bases separating them. The CDR3 runs to 18 residues. CDR3 nucleotide sequence: TGTGCCAGCAGCGCCGCCCTCGGCCAAGAGCTCGGCAATTCACCCCTCCACTTT. It translates to CASSAALGQELGNSPLHF.

This clonotype came up many times. The chain recombines TRBV11-2 with TRBJ2-2; D remains ambiguous. Germline V CDR1 and CDR2: SGHAT, FQNNGV. Trimming took off 2 bases at V and 5 bases at J, with 18 bases between the two ends. The CDR3 is 17 amino acids. The CDR3 coding sequence is TGTGCCAGCAGCTTATTCCCCCGCAGCCTCGGGACCGGGGAGCTGTTTTTT. Its translation: CASSLFPRSLGTGELFF. Full variable domain (missing parts from reference TRBV11-2 and TRBJ2-2): EAGVAQSPRYKIIEKRQSVAFWCNPISGHATLYWYQQILGQGPKLLIQFQNNGVVDDSQLPKDRFSAERLKGVDSTLKIQPAKLEDSAVYLCASSLFPRSLGTGELFFGEGSRLTVL.